The 28 T cell receptor beta chains below come from one sample, sequenced in a study of T cell changes during pregnancy in multiple sclerosis. The table came from immunoSEQ multiplex PCR; TCRdb's copy has only in-frame clones and leaves some out. Found here are about 92,000 clones, almost 95% of them singletons; the top ten hold more than 2.5%. The sample here was peripheral blood, taken in the first trimester of pregnancy. The receptors originated from a female donor with multiple sclerosis, enrolled in a pregnancy study.

This sequence joins TRBV5-1 and TRBJ2-1; 7 positions match TRBD2. Germline CDR1 reads SGHRS; CDR2 reads YFSETQ. Germline trimming cut 7 bases from V and 1 base from J; bases unmatched to any gene: 8. The CDR3 extends over 15 amino acids. The CDR3 region has the DNA TGCGCCAGCGGATCGGGACTACCGTCCTACAATGAGCAGTTCTTC. Protein: CASGSGLPSYNEQFF. Full variable domain (missing parts from reference TRBV5-1 and TRBJ2-1): KAGVTQTPRYLIKTRGQQVTLSCSPISGHRSVSWYQQTPGQGLQFLFEYFSETQRNKGNFPGRFSGRQFSNSRSEMNVSTLELGDSALYLCASGSGLPSYNEQFFGPGTRLTVL.

The V and J genes are TRBV6-4 and TRBJ1-3, with D unresolved. The CDR3 has 14 residues. Trimming left V 3 bases short and J 0 bases short, with 6 bases between. Germline assignment: CDR1 MRHNA and CDR2 SNTAGT. The CDR3 region has the DNA TGTGCCAGCAGTGAGGGCAGCTCTGGAAACACCATATATTTT. Translation gives CASSEGSSGNTIYF.

The gene calls are TRBV29-1 and TRBJ1-1, with a tentative D call TRBD1 (6 bases). V was pared by 4 bases and J by 1 base, with 10 bases between. CDR3 size: 13 residues. The V gene's germline CDR1 is SQVTM and CDR2 ANQGSEA. CDR3 residues: CSVVRTANTEAFF. CDR3 nucleotide sequence: TGCAGCGTTGTTCGGACAGCGAACACTGAAGCTTTCTTT.

The chain carries TRBV27 and TRBJ2-3; 8 nucleotides match TRBD2. Germline CDR1 reads MNHEY; CDR2 reads SMNVEV (reference sequence). The CDR3 spans 15 residues. V dropped 5 bases and J dropped 3; count of bases not matched to a gene: 7. CDR3 coding DNA: TGTGCCAGCAGTCCCACTAGCGGACTTACAGATACGCAGTATTTT. It translates to CASSPTSGLTDTQYF.

This CDR3 reads CASSQDLALAGTYEQYF. The CDR3 DNA reads TGCGCCAGCAGCCAAGATTTAGCCCTAGCGGGGACCTACGAGCAGTACTTC. The rearrangement uses TRBV4-3 and TRBJ2-7; 9 positions agree with TRBD2. This CDR3 comprises 17 residues. The germline CDR1 and CDR2 sequences are LGHNA and YSLEER. V lost 0 bases to trimming and J lost 2 bases; unmatched junction nucleotides: 8.

CDR3 nucleotides: TGTGCCAGTAGCACCCCCGGGGGGAGCACAGATACGCAGTATTTT. Translated, it gives CASSTPGGSTDTQYF. This chain links TRBV19 with TRBJ2-3, with 7 bases matching TRBD2. Germline V gene sequence: CDR1 LNHDA, CDR2 SQIVND (reference sequence). The length of the CDR3 is 15 residues. The trim removed 6 bases at V and 0 bases at J, leaving 6 bases unmatched.

The rearrangement links TRBV10-3 to TRBJ2-5, with a tentative D call TRBD1 (7 bases). The germline V and J ends were trimmed by 6 bases and 5 bases, with 22 bases remaining between them. CDR1 ENHRY and CDR2 SYGVKD come from the germline V gene. The CDR3 totals 16 residues. The CDR3 DNA reads as TGTGCCATCAGCGATCCGACAGGGCGTGGGGGGGAGACCCAGTACTTC. This codes for CAISDPTGRGGETQYF.

The gene calls are TRBV28 and TRBJ1-1; maybe TRBD1 (5 bases). This CDR3 spans 16 amino acids. Per germline, CDR1 MDHEN and CDR2 SYDVKM. V lost 1 base, J lost 4 bases, and 16 bases lay in between. In DNA form, the CDR3 reads TGTGCCAGCAGTTTATTTTTCCGGGGGGTGAGCACTGAAGCTTTCTTT. It codes for CASSLFFRGVSTEAFF.

The CDR3 sequence is CASSQGTVYEQYF. Written as DNA, the CDR3 is TGTGCCAGCTCACAGGGGACAGTCTACGAGCAGTACTTC. V and J are TRBV18 and TRBJ2-7; 7 nucleotides agree with TRBD1. The V and J ends lost 4 bases and 3 bases, in that order; junction bases with no gene match: 3. CDR1 and CDR2 from the germline V gene are KGHSH and LQKENI. The CDR3 runs to 13 residues.

Turning to this clone: An end of the junction does not agree with germline; a read error may underlie this. The chain is built from TRBV7-7 and TRBJ1-3, with D possibly TRBD1 on 6 matching bases. Germline V gene data show CDR1 as SSHAT and CDR2 as FNYEAQ (reference sequence). This CDR3 contains 15 residues. Here the CDR3 DNA reads TGTGCTAGCAGCTTGGGGGCACCGGGGACAAACACCATATATTTT. Protein product: CASSLGAPGTNTIYF.

This CDR3 reads CASSFLPGQGDYSNQPQHF. CDR3 sequence (DNA): TGTGCCAGCAGCTTCCTTCCGGGACAGGGAGATTATAGCAATCAGCCCCAGCATTTT. The genes are TRBV7-2 and TRBJ1-5, with 9 bases lining up with TRBD1. CDR3 length: 19 residues. Trimming removed 3 bases from V and 0 bases from J; junction bases left unmatched: 12. Germline loops: CDR1 SGHTA, CDR2 FQGNSA.

This sequence joins TRBV2 and TRBJ2-5; D not resolved. V lost 8 bases and J 8 bases, leaving 6 bases between the germline ends. This CDR3 region has 9 residues. The germline CDR1 and CDR2 sequences are SNHLY and FYNNEI. CDR3 in amino acids: CASGGTQYF. The CDR3 nucleotides read TGTGCCAGCGGCGGAACCCAGTACTTC.

This clone was counted a single time. CDR3 residues: CASSLTTSGLETQYF. DNA for the CDR3: TGTGCCAGCAGTTTAACGACTAGCGGGTTGGAGACCCAGTACTTC. V usage is TRBV28 and J usage is TRBJ2-5, with 10 bases fitting TRBD2. The CDR3 has 15 residues. The V gene end was trimmed by 2 bases and the J gene end by 5 bases; junction bases not matched to a gene: 5. Germline V gene lookup returns CDR1 MDHEN and CDR2 SYDVKM.

The rearrangement uses TRBV7-2 and TRBJ1-2; no reliable D call. CDR3 size: 11 residues. Trimming pared 4 bases from V and 5 bases from J, leaving 5 bases between. Germline CDR1 SGHTA, CDR2 FQGNSA. The CDR3 region is CASSSLYGYTF. CDR3 coding DNA: TGTGCCAGCAGCTCACTTTATGGCTACACCTTC.

This rearrangement joins TRBV7-9 to TRBJ2-5, with unresolved D. CDR1 and CDR2 (germline): SEHNR, FQNEAQ (reference sequence). The V end lost 5 bases, the J end lost 4 bases, and 14 bases lay between the germline ends. The CDR3 has 14 residues. DNA of the CDR3: TGTGCCAGCAGCACCAAGTACAGACCAGAGACCCAGTACTTC. This sequence encodes CASSTKYRPETQYF.

V usage is TRBV29-1 and J usage is TRBJ2-4, with D perhaps matching TRBD1 (5 bases). There are 12 residues in the CDR3. CDR1 and CDR2 from the germline V gene are SQVTM and ANQGSEA. Trimming removed 4 bases from V and 1 base from J, with 5 bases in between. CDR3: CSVAGAKNIQYF. CDR3 nucleotides: TGCAGCGTTGCAGGGGCCAAAAACATTCAGTACTTC.

The chain carries TRBV27 and TRBJ2-3; 11 bases fit TRBD2. V dropped 5 bases and J dropped 1; count of bases not matched to a gene: 14. Germline CDR1 is MNHEY and CDR2 is SMNVEV (reference sequence). This CDR3 comprises 19 residues. CDR3 residues: CASSPRGLAGGKGTDTQYF. The CDR3 DNA reads as TGTGCCAGCAGTCCCCGGGGCCTAGCGGGAGGAAAGGGCACAGATACGCAGTATTTT.

The genes are TRBV7-2 and TRBJ1-5, with 8 bases lining up with TRBD1. V was clipped by 2 bases and J by 1 base; unmatched bases: 1. Germline-derived CDR1 and CDR2 are SGHTA and FQGNSA. The CDR3 loop spans 15 amino acids. This chain's CDR3 is CASSLQGASNQPQHF. The CDR3 DNA follows: TGTGCCAGCAGCTTACAGGGGGCGAGCAATCAGCCCCAGCATTTT.

The chain links TRBV6-6 to TRBJ2-5; 11 nucleotides match TRBD2. Per germline, CDR1 MNHNY and CDR2 SVGAGI (reference sequence). J was trimmed by 5 bases and V by 4 bases; bases with no gene match: 6. There are 15 residues in the CDR3. CDR3 sequence reads: CASSFLSGRVETQYF. CDR3 bases: TGTGCCAGCAGTTTTCTTAGCGGGAGGGTGGAGACCCAGTACTTC.

The chain joins TRBV4-1 to TRBJ1-1; D gene unclear. The V gene lost 5 bases and the J gene lost 4 bases, with 26 bases spanning the gap. The length of the CDR3 is 18 residues. CDR1 MGHRA and CDR2 YSYEKL come from the germline V gene. CDR3 in amino acids: CASSSVVGSQRPGTEAFF. DNA for the CDR3: TGCGCCAGCAGCTCCGTGGTAGGGAGTCAAAGACCTGGCACTGAAGCTTTCTTT.

The chain links TRBV19 to TRBJ2-1; TRBD2 aligns across 14 bases. The CDR3 consists of 14 residues. Germline loops: CDR1 LNHDA, CDR2 SQIVND (reference sequence). The V and J ends lost 7 bases and 8 bases, in that order; junction bases with no gene match: 4. The CDR3 loop reads CASMGTSGRDEQFF. Here the CDR3 DNA reads TGTGCCAGTATGGGGACTAGCGGGAGAGATGAGCAGTTCTTC.

The chain carries TRBV6-1 and TRBJ2-3; 7 bases match TRBD2. The germline V gene has CDR1 MNHNS and CDR2 SASEGT. This CDR3 spans 15 amino acids. Trimming at V came to 6 bases and at J to 1 base, leaving 7 bases not matched to a gene. The CDR3 bases are TGTGCCAGCAGACTCGGACTAGTAGGCACAGATACGCAGTATTTT. This codes for CASRLGLVGTDTQYF.

The chain couples TRBV19 to TRBJ1-5; D not certain. Germline-derived CDR1 and CDR2 are LNHDA and SQIVND (reference sequence). Trimming took 0 bases from V and 0 from J, leaving 6 bases between them. This CDR3 has 15 amino acids. CDR3 amino acids: CASSIEGYSNQPQHF. CDR3 in DNA: TGTGCCAGTAGTATAGAGGGCTATAGCAATCAGCCCCAGCATTTT. Variable domain in full (rest from reference TRBV19 and TRBJ1-5): DGGITQSPKYLFRKEGQNVTLSCEQNLNHDAMYWYRQDPGQGLRLIYYSQIVNDFQKGDIAEGYSVSREKKESFPLTVTSAQKNPTAFYLCASSIEGYSNQPQHFGDGTRLSIL.

In the case of this clone: At one end, the junction sequence differs from germline, possibly due to a read error. J is TRBJ2-1 and V is TRBV7-7, with D possibly matching TRBD1 (5 bases). Per the germline V gene, CDR1 is SSHAT and CDR2 is FNYEAQ (reference sequence). CDR3 size: 16 residues. The CDR3, as DNA: TGTGCTAGCAGCCCCAACAGCCCAGGGCGTTACAATGAGCAGTTCTTC. Protein product: CASSPNSPGRYNEQFF.

The V call is TRBV29-1, the J call TRBJ2-5; 7 bases map to TRBD2. The germline V gene encodes CDR1 SQVTM and CDR2 ANQGSEA. The trim removed 4 bases at V and 5 bases at J, leaving 7 bases unmatched. The CDR3 sequence is 13 residues long. Written as DNA, the CDR3 is TGCAGCGTTGTGGGCGGGAGAGGGGAGACCCAGTACTTC. This sequence encodes CSVVGGRGETQYF. The full variable domain, its missing parts supplied by reference TRBV29-1 and TRBJ2-5, is SAVISQKPSRDICQRGTSLTIQCQVDSQVTMMFWYRQQPGQSLTLIATANQGSEATYESGFVIDKFPISRPNLTFSTLTVSNMSPEDSSIYLCSVVGGRGETQYFGPGTRLLVL.

V gene TRBV6-5 combines with J gene TRBJ1-5; unclear D gene. CDR1 and CDR2 (germline): MNHEY, SVGAGI. The CDR3 is 14 amino acids. V was cut by 4 bases and J by 7 bases, with 14 bases left in between. The CDR3 is CASSSLDGVQPQHF. Written as DNA, the CDR3 is TGTGCCAGCAGTTCACTCGACGGGGTCCAGCCCCAGCATTTT.

The gene calls are TRBV6-5 and TRBJ1-1; TRBD1 is a possible D gene (5 bases). V was trimmed by 2 bases and J by 1 base, leaving 14 bases between them. CDR1 is MNHEY, CDR2 SVGAGI, per germline. This CDR3 contains 16 residues. The CDR3 nucleotides read TGTGCCAGCAGTTACCGTTTCCTCGGGGGGAACACTGAAGCTTTCTTT. Protein sequence: CASSYRFLGGNTEAFF.

For the CDR3, the DNA is TGTGCCAGCAAATCAAGCGGGAGTAGGTCCTACGAGCAGTACTTC. This codes for CASKSSGSRSYEQYF. The chain has TRBV27 and TRBJ2-7; TRBD2 agrees at 8 bases. Per the germline V gene, CDR1 is MNHEY and CDR2 is SMNVEV (reference sequence). Unmatched junction bases numbered 9, after V lost 7 bases and J lost 1 base. CDR3 length: 15 residues.